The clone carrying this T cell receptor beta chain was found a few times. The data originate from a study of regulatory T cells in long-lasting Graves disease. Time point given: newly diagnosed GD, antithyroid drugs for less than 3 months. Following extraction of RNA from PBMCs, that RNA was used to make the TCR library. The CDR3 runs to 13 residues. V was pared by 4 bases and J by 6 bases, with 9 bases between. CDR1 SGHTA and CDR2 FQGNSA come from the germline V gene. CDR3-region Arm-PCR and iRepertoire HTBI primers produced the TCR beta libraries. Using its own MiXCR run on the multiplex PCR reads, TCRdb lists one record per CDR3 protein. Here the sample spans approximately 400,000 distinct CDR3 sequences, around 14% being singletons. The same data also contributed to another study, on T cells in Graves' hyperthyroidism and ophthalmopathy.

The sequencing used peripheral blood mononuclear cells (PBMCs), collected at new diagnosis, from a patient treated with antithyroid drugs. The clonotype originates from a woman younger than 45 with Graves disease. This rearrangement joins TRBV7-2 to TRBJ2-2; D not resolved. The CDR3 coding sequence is TGTGCCAGCAGCTCCCTTTGGGCCGGGGAGCTGTTTTTT. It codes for CASSSLWAGELFF.